This T cell receptor (beta chain) was retrieved from a study of T cell responses to AZD1222 COVID-19 vaccine. Study-wide points: AZD1222 recipients seropositive at baseline numbered only five or six. The donors showed a predominance of white British ancestry and of females, with possible underestimation of clonal diversity. With dominance at 160-218 and 743-854, vaccine-associated CD4 TCRs spanned spike. Once two AZD1222 doses were given, Spike-specific TCR breadth and depth went up.

The CDR3 loop spans 15 amino acids. V lost 5 bases, J lost 1 base, and 4 bases stayed unmatched. Germline values: CDR1 SGHVS, CDR2 FQNEAQ. Clones were read by immunoSEQ multiplex PCR, and TCRdb kept only the in-frame ones, dropping some. Of roughly 130,000 clones detected, roughly nine tenths appear once; the ten largest clones hold around 1.7%. To note about this clone: What it binds is not known.

The chain employs TRBV7-8 and TRBJ2-7; 11 bases agree with TRBD1. The sequences come from peripheral blood, collected on day 0 of AZD1222 vaccination. This receptor was taken from an adult in good health. The CDR3 nucleotides are TGTGCCAGCAGCCTTGGGACAGGGGGATCCTACGAGCAGTACTTC. This sequence encodes CASSLGTGGSYEQYF.